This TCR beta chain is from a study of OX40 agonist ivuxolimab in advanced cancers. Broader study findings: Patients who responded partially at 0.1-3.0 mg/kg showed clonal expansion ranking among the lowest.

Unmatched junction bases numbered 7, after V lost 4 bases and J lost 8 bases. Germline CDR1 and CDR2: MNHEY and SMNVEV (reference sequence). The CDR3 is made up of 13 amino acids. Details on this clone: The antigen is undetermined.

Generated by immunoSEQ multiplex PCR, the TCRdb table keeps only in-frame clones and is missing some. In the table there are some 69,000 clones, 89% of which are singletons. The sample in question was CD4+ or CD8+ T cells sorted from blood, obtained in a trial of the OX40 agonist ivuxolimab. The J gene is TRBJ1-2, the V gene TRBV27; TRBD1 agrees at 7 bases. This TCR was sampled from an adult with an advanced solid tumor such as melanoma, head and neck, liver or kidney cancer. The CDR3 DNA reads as TGTGCCAGCAGTTCGGGACAGTCACGCGGCTACACCTTC. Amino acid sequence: CASSSGQSRGYTF.